One and the same sample provided the 25 T cell receptor beta chains below, sequenced in a study of OX40 agonist ivuxolimab in advanced cancers. Generated by immunoSEQ multiplex PCR, the TCRdb table keeps only in-frame clones and is missing some. The sample yields about 13,000 clones, 70% to 90% seen once. The sample in question was CD4+ or CD8+ T cells sorted from blood, obtained in a trial of the OX40 agonist ivuxolimab. The receptor source for this set is an adult with an advanced solid tumor such as melanoma, head and neck, liver or kidney cancer.

In its sample, this clone was seen a few times. This sequence joins TRBV2 and TRBJ2-3, with 7 bases fitting TRBD2. Germline CDR1 reads SNHLY; CDR2 reads FYNNEI. Trimming cost V 5 bases and J 1 base; bases outside gene matches: 6. This CDR3 is 15 amino acids long. CDR3 nucleotides: TGTGCCAGCAGTTCCGGGAGGCGGGGCACAGATACGCAGTATTTT. Its protein product is CASSSGRRGTDTQYF.

J is TRBJ1-5 and V is TRBV2; D perhaps matches TRBD1 (5 bases). Germline values: CDR1 SNHLY, CDR2 FYNNEI. This CDR3 contains 13 residues. Trimming shortened V by 7 bases and J by 3 bases, and 10 bases separated the two germline ends. CDR3 residues: CASNGHFNQPQHF. Written as DNA, the CDR3 is TGTGCCAGCAACGGACACTTCAATCAGCCCCAGCATTTT.

This chain joins TRBV4-2 and TRBJ2-1; the match to TRBD1 covers 7 bases. The J segment lost 4 bases and the V segment lost 4 bases, leaving 10 bases of the junction unmatched. The CDR3 length is 16 residues. The germline V gene encodes CDR1 LGHNA and CDR2 YNFKEQ. The CDR3 nucleotides read TGTGCCAGCAGCCCTACCGGGACAGACTCTTACAATGAGCAGTTCTTC. This gives the protein CASSPTGTDSYNEQFF.

The chain joins TRBV2 to TRBJ2-1; the match to TRBD2 covers 12 bases. The J segment lost 7 bases and the V segment lost 4 bases, leaving 8 bases of the junction unmatched. Germline CDR1 and CDR2: SNHLY and FYNNEI. The CDR3 has 16 amino acids. For the CDR3, the DNA is TGTGCCAGCAGTGTGGAGACTAGCGGGAGCCTGAATGAGCAGTTCTTC. As protein: CASSVETSGSLNEQFF. Full variable domain (remainder filled in from reference TRBV2 and TRBJ2-1): EPEVTQTPSHQVTQMGQEVILRCVPISNHLYFYWYRQILGQKVEFLVSFYNNEISEKSEIFDDQFSVERPDGSNFTLKIRSTKLEDSAMYFCASSVETSGSLNEQFFGPGTRLTVL.

This chain uses TRBV5-5 with TRBJ1-2; D remains unclear. Germline CDR1 is SGHKS and CDR2 is YYEKEE (reference sequence). This CDR3 region has 13 residues. Trimming removed 3 bases at V and 8 bases at J, with 14 bases between. The CDR3 here is CASSSAAQAGYTF. DNA for the CDR3: TGTGCCAGCAGCTCGGCCGCCCAGGCCGGCTACACCTTC.

The CDR3 sequence: CASSQETSGSSLEQYF. In nucleotides, the CDR3 is TGCGCCAGCAGCCAAGAGACTAGCGGGAGCTCCCTCGAGCAGTACTTC. The chain uses TRBV4-3 and TRBJ2-7; 12 bases fit TRBD2. The CDR3 extends over 16 amino acids. Germline V gives CDR1 LGHNA, CDR2 YSLEER. J gave up 6 bases and V 0 bases, and 6 bases lay outside the gene matches.

J is TRBJ1-2 and V is TRBV4-1, with D possibly matching TRBD1 (5 bases). The CDR3 covers 15 residues. Per the germline V gene, CDR1 is MGHRA and CDR2 is YSYEKL. Trimming cost V 0 bases and J 2 bases, with 10 bases left between them. CDR3 amino acids: CASSQDQRGNYGYTF. Here the CDR3 DNA reads TGCGCCAGCAGCCAAGATCAACGGGGCAACTATGGCTACACCTTC.

This clone was seen a few times. The J gene is TRBJ1-2, the V gene TRBV28; 8 bases fit TRBD1. The CDR3 sequence is 14 residues long. J gave up 7 bases and V 5 bases, and 9 bases lay outside the gene matches. Germline values: CDR1 MDHEN, CDR2 SYDVKM. The DNA for the CDR3 is TGTGCCAGCAGTCCTGACAGGGGAATTGCTGGCTACACCTTC. Protein: CASSPDRGIAGYTF.

This clone was picked up one time. This chain uses TRBV7-2 with TRBJ2-1, with TRBD2 matching 7 bases. The CDR3 totals 14 residues. Germline lookup yields CDR1 SGHTA and CDR2 FQGNSA. V trimming: 5 bases; J trimming: 8 bases; junction bases outside the gene matches: 9. The CDR3 reads CASSPTGGRDEQFF. The DNA for the CDR3 is TGTGCCAGCAGCCCTACTGGCGGGAGAGATGAGCAGTTCTTC.

The chain has TRBV28 and TRBJ1-3; D unclear. From germline, CDR1 is MDHEN and CDR2 SYDVKM. The V end lost 10 bases, the J end lost 0 bases, and 16 bases lay between the germline ends. The CDR3 sequence is 15 residues long. DNA of the CDR3: TGTGCCACCCCGCTTAACGGAAACTCTGGAAACACCATATATTTT. Protein sequence: CATPLNGNSGNTIYF.

This chain uses TRBV27 with TRBJ2-7; a weak D match, TRBD2 (6 bases). Trimming removed 0 bases at V and 4 bases at J, with 10 bases between. The germline V gene encodes CDR1 MNHEY and CDR2 SMNVEV (reference sequence). The CDR3 contains 14 residues. The CDR3 reads CASSLSGDSYEQYF. In nucleotides, the CDR3 is TGTGCCAGCAGTTTATCAGGGGACTCTTACGAGCAGTACTTC.

V and J are TRBV5-6 and TRBJ2-7; D possibly corresponds to TRBD1 (6 bases). Germline values: CDR1 SGHDT, CDR2 YYEEEE. The CDR3 consists of 14 residues. Trimming removed 3 bases at V and 3 bases at J, with 13 bases between. This chain's CDR3 is CASSSTGGGYEQYF. The CDR3 bases are TGTGCCAGCAGCTCGACAGGTGGGGGCTACGAGCAGTACTTC. Together with reference TRBV5-6 and TRBJ2-7, the CDR3 gives the full variable domain: DAGVTQSPTHLIKTRGQQVTLRCSPKSGHDTVSWYQQALGQGPQFIFQYYEEEERQRGNFPDRFSGHQFPNYSSELNVNALLLGDSALYLCASSSTGGGYEQYFGPGTRLTVT.

This chain connects TRBV28 to TRBJ2-7; 7 positions agree with TRBD2. The V gene's germline CDR1 is MDHEN and CDR2 SYDVKM. The junction had 4 bases not matched to a gene; V was cut back by 3 bases and J by 2 bases. The CDR3 sequence is 14 residues long. The CDR3 nucleotides are TGTGCCAGCAGTTTCTCGAGCGGGACCTACGAGCAGTACTTC. Protein product: CASSFSSGTYEQYF.

The chain recombines TRBV7-3 with TRBJ2-2; perhaps TRBD2 as D (5 bases). Trimming shortened V by 2 bases and J by 1 base, and 5 bases separated the two germline ends. Germline lookup yields CDR1 SGHTA and CDR2 FQGTGA. The CDR3 has 14 residues. The CDR3 reads CASSLGGNTGELFF. CDR3 DNA sequence: TGTGCCAGCAGCTTAGGAGGGAACACCGGGGAGCTGTTTTTT. Using reference TRBV7-3 and TRBJ2-2 for the parts outside the CDR3, the full variable domain is GAGVSQTPSNKVTEKGKYVELRCDPISGHTALYWYRQSLGQGPEFLIYFQGTGAADDSGLPNDRFFAVRPEGSVSTLKIQRTERGDSAVYLCASSLGGNTGELFFGEGSRLTVL.

V usage is TRBV7-9 and J usage is TRBJ2-5; D tentatively fits TRBD1 or TRBD2 (6 bases each). Germline V gene sequence: CDR1 SEHNR, CDR2 FQNEAQ (reference sequence). The CDR3 contains 13 residues. V was clipped by 8 bases and J by 5 bases, with 15 bases between them. CDR3 sequence: CASAVGGWETQYF. Written as DNA, the CDR3 is TGTGCCAGCGCGGTCGGGGGCTGGGAGACCCAGTACTTC.

The chain employs TRBV4-3 and TRBJ1-1, with TRBD1 identical over 12 bases. The germline V gene has CDR1 LGHNA and CDR2 YSLEER. The CDR3 is 16 residues long. The junction had 8 bases not matched to a gene; V was cut back by 3 bases and J by 6 bases. DNA of the CDR3: TGCGCCAGCAGCCAGGGGGACAGGGGGCGCGGGTCTGAAGCTTTCTTT. This codes for CASSQGDRGRGSEAFF.

The chain employs TRBV9 and TRBJ2-7; D not resolved. V dropped 3 bases and J dropped 0 bases, with 4 bases sitting between them. Germline lookup yields CDR1 SGDLS and CDR2 YYNGEE. CDR3 length: 12 residues. CDR3 in DNA: TGTGCCAGCAGCGGTACCTCCTACGAGCAGTACTTC. It is translated as CASSGTSYEQYF.

By share, this clone counts as large. V usage is TRBV5-1 and J usage is TRBJ2-7; 10 positions agree with TRBD2. J gave up 4 bases and V 3 bases, and 7 bases lay outside the gene matches. Per the germline V gene, CDR1 is SGHRS and CDR2 is YFSETQ. The CDR3 runs to 15 residues. The CDR3 DNA sequence: TGCGCCAGCAGCTCCCTAGCGGGAGTAAGTTACGAGCAGTACTTC. This translates into CASSSLAGVSYEQYF.

The CDR3 spells CASSPQSTGSYEQYF. In DNA form, the CDR3 reads TGTGCCAGCAGCCCCCAAAGTACAGGGTCCTACGAGCAGTACTTC. The genes are TRBV5-4 and TRBJ2-7; possible D gene TRBD1, 6 bases. The CDR3 runs 15 residues. Trimming pared 4 bases from V and 1 base from J, leaving 15 bases between. CDR1 and CDR2 from the germline V gene are SGHNT and YYREEE (reference sequence).

V and J are TRBV4-1 and TRBJ2-3; TRBD2 is a possible D gene (6 bases). The CDR3 loop spans 16 amino acids. Germline V gene lookup returns CDR1 MGHRA and CDR2 YSYEKL. V was trimmed by 0 bases and J by 2 bases, leaving 12 bases between them. The CDR3 protein is CASSQDGRDSTDTQYF. Here the CDR3 DNA reads TGCGCCAGCAGCCAAGATGGACGGGACTCCACAGATACGCAGTATTTT.

This sequence joins TRBV7-8 and TRBJ2-3; the D gene could be TRBD1 or TRBD2 (5 bases each). The V end lost 5 bases, the J end lost 1 base, and 13 bases lay between the germline ends. The germline V gene has CDR1 SGHVS and CDR2 FQNEAQ. The CDR3 runs 15 residues. This chain's CDR3 is CASSPGTEGTDTQYF. CDR3 nucleotides: TGTGCCAGCAGCCCGGGGACGGAGGGCACAGATACGCAGTATTTT.

The chain is built from TRBV6-6 and TRBJ1-3; 8 bases line up with TRBD1. J lost 5 bases, V lost 7 bases, and 7 bases had no gene match. The CDR3 runs to 14 residues. From germline, CDR1 is MNHNY and CDR2 SVGAGI (reference sequence). The DNA for the CDR3 is TGTGCCAGCAACTTACAGGGGGATAGAAACACCATATATTTT. Amino acid sequence: CASNLQGDRNTIYF.

V usage is TRBV7-1 and J usage is TRBJ2-1, with 7 bases that match TRBD2. TRBV7-1 carries the ORF label, with uncertain function. J lost 4 bases, V lost 5 bases, and 11 bases had no gene match. The CDR3 loop spans 16 amino acids. In DNA, the CDR3 is TGTGCCAGCAGCCAATGGGCGACTAGCCGATACAATGAGCAGTTCTTC. This translates into CASSQWATSRYNEQFF.

The chain recombines TRBV5-4 with TRBJ1-4, with TRBD1 matching 9 bases. The CDR3 is made up of 16 amino acids. Germline V CDR1 and CDR2: SGHNT, YYREEE (reference sequence). The V segment lost 3 bases and the J segment 0 bases; nucleotides outside the gene matches: 3. The CDR3 reads CASSWDRASTNEKLFF. CDR3 coding DNA: TGTGCCAGCAGCTGGGACAGGGCCTCAACTAATGAAAAACTGTTTTTT.

The rearrangement links TRBV7-2 to TRBJ2-7; D gene ambiguous. The CDR3 length is 14 residues. In germline, CDR1 is SGHTA, CDR2 FQGNSA. V lost 4 bases, J lost 0 bases, and 10 bases lay in between. Written as DNA, the CDR3 is TGTGCCAGCAGCTGGGAACATCACTCCTACGAGCAGTACTTC. As protein: CASSWEHHSYEQYF.